These 5 T cell receptor beta chains came from one sample sequenced in a study of regulatory T cells in long-lasting Graves disease. In building TCR beta libraries, iRepertoire HTBI primers were used together with Arm-PCR of CDR3 regions. In TCRdb, the multiplex PCR reads were re-called with MiXCR into one record per CDR3 protein. The table has 600,000 to 850,000 distinct CDR3 sequences, 25% to 30% seen once. Stated time point: persistent/refractory GD, antithyroid drugs over 5 years with positive TRAb. Making the TCR library involved RNA that had been extracted from PBMCs. Source: peripheral blood mononuclear cells (PBMCs), taken when the disease was refractory, from a patient treated with antithyroid drugs. The source of these receptors is a female donor with Graves disease.

The chain recombines TRBV29-1 with TRBJ1-1, with D perhaps matching TRBD1 (6 bases). Germline-derived CDR1 and CDR2 are SQVTM and ANQGSEA. This CDR3 comprises 15 residues. Trimming took 3 bases from V and 4 from J, leaving 18 bases between them. The CDR3 protein is CSVESGLGGSTEAFF. CDR3 bases: TGCAGCGTTGAGTCCGGTTTAGGGGGGAGCACTGAAGCTTTCTTT.

This clonotype has a handful of counts. V is TRBV6-1 and J is TRBJ1-5; D is unclear. Trimming pared 2 bases from V and 4 bases from J, leaving 3 bases between. Germline values: CDR1 MNHNS, CDR2 SASEGT. The CDR3 spans 12 residues. CDR3 nucleotide sequence: TGTGCCAGCAGTGAACAGAATCAGCCCCAGCATTTT. Amino acids: CASSEQNQPQHF.

In its sample, this clonotype was seen once. This may be a read error: a much more frequent sequence differs by one nucleotide. The chain couples TRBV6-5 to TRBJ1-4; D is uncertain. Trimming cost V 6 bases and J 7 bases, with 9 bases left between them. CDR1 MNHEY and CDR2 SVGAGI come from the germline V gene. The CDR3 is 12 amino acids. The CDR3 loop reads CASSYIPEKLFF. The CDR3 DNA sequence: TGTGCCAGCAGCTACATCCCTGAAAAACTGTTTTTT.

This clonotype has at least ten counts. This chain uses TRBV11-1 with TRBJ2-5; 7 bases agree with TRBD2. V shed 3 bases, J shed 0 bases, and the junction held 4 bases outside the gene matches. The CDR3 runs 15 residues. Germline V gives CDR1 SGHAT, CDR2 FQDESV (reference sequence). The CDR3 spells CASSLASGYQETQYF. The CDR3 DNA follows: TGTGCCAGCAGCTTGGCTAGCGGCTACCAAGAGACCCAGTACTTC.

V gene TRBV2 combines with J gene TRBJ1-5; TRBD1 matches 8 bases. Germline lookup yields CDR1 SNHLY and CDR2 FYNNEI. Trimming cost V 7 bases and J 3 bases; bases outside gene matches: 5. The CDR3 runs 14 residues. Written as DNA, the CDR3 is TGTGCCAGCAAGGGGACAGGAGCCAATCAGCCCCAGCATTTT. Protein product: CASKGTGANQPQHF.